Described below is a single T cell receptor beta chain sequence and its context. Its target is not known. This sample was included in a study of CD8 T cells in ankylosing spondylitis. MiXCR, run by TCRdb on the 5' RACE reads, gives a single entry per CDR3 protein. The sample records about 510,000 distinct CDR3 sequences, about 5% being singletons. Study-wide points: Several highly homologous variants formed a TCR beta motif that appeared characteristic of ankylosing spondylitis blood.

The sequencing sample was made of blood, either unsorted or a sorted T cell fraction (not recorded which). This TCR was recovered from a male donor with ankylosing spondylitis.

CDR3 residues: CASSWAAYEQYF. CDR3 nucleotides: TGTGCCAGCAGTTGGGCGGCTTACGAGCAGTACTTC. The V call is TRBV28, the J call TRBJ2-7, with D uncertain. CDR3 size: 12 residues. Trimming removed 4 bases from V and 4 bases from J, with 8 bases in between. Germline CDR1 and CDR2: MDHEN and SYDVKM.